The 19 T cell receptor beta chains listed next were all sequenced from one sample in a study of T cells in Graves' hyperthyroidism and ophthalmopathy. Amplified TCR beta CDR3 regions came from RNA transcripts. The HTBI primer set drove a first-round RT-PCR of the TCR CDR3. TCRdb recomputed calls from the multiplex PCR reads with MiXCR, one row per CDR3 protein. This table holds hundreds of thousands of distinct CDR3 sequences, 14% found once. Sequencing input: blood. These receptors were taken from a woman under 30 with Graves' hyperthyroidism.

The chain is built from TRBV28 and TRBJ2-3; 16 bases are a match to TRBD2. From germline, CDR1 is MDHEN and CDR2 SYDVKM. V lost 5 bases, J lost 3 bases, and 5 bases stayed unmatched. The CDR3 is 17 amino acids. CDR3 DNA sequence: TGTGCCAGCAGTCAGGGACTAGCGGGAGGGACTACAGATACGCAGTATTTT. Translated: CASSQGLAGGTTDTQYF.

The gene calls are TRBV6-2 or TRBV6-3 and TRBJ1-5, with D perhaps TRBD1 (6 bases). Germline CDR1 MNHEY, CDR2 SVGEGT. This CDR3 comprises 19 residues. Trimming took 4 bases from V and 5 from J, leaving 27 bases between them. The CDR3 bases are TGTGCCAGCAGTTGCTCAAAAGTAGGGGGGGCCCTCGTAGATCAGCCCCAGCATTTT. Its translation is CASSCSKVGGALVDQPQHF.

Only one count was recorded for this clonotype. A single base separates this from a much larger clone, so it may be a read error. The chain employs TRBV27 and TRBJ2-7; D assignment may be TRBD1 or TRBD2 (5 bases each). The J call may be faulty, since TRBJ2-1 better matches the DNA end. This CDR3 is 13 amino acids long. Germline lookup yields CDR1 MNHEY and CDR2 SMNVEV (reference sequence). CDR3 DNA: TGTGCCAGCAGTTTTGAAGGGACCTACGAGCAGTTCTTC. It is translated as CASSFEGTYEQFF.

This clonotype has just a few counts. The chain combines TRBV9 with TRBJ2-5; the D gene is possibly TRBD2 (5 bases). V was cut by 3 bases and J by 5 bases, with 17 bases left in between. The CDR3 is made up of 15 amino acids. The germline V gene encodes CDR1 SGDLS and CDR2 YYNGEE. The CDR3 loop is CASSASLGSWETQYF. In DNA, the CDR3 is TGTGCCAGCAGCGCCTCACTGGGGAGTTGGGAGACCCAGTACTTC.

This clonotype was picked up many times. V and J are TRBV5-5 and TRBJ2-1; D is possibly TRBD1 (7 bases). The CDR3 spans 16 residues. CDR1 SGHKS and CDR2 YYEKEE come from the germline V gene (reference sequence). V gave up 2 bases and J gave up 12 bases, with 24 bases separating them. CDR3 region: CASSLGPQGDSMSQFF. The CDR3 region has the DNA TGTGCCAGCAGCTTAGGCCCGCAGGGGGACTCTATGTCGCAGTTCTTC.

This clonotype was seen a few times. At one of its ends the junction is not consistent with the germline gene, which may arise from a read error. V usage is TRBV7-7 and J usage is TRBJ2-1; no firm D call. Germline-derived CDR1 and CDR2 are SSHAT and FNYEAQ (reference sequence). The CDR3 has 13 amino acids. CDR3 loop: CASSLTLYNEQFF. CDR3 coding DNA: TGTGCTAGCAGCTTAACACTCTACAATGAGCAGTTCTTC.

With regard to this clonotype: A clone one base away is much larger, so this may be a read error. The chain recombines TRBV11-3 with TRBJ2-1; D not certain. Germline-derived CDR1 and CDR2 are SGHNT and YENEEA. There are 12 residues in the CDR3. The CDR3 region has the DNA TGTGCCACCAGCAGAGCTGAGGATGAGCAGTTCTTC. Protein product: CATSRAEDEQFF.

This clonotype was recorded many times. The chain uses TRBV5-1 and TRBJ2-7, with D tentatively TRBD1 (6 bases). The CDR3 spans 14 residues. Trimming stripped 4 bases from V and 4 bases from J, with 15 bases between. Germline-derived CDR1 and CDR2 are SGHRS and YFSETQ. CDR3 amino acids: CASSQYRDRYEQYF. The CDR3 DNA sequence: TGCGCCAGCAGCCAATACAGGGATCGGTACGAGCAGTACTTC.

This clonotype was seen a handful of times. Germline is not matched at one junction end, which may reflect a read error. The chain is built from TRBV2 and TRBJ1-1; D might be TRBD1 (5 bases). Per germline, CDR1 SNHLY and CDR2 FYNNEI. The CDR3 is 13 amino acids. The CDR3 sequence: CAGSTTVNTEAFF. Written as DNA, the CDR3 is TGTGCCGGCAGTACGACAGTGAACACTGAAGCTTTCTTT. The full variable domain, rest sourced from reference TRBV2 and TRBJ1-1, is EPEVTQTPSHQVTQMGQEVILRCVPISNHLYFYWYRQILGQKVEFLVSFYNNEISEKSEIFDDQFSVERPDGSNFTLKIRSTKLEDSAMYFCAGSTTVNTEAFFGQGTRLTVV.

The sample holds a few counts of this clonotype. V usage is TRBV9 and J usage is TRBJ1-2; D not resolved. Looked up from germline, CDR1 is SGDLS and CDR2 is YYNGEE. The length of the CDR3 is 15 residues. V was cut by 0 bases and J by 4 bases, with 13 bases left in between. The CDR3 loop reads CASSVGVTAFYGYTF. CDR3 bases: TGTGCCAGCAGCGTAGGAGTCACGGCGTTCTATGGCTACACCTTC.

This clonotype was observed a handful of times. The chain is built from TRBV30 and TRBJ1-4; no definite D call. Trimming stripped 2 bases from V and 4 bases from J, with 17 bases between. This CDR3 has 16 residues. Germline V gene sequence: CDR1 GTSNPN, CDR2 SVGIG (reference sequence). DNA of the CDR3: TGTGCCTGGAGTAACCGACCGGGAAGGGATAATGAAAAACTGTTTTTT. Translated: CAWSNRPGRDNEKLFF.

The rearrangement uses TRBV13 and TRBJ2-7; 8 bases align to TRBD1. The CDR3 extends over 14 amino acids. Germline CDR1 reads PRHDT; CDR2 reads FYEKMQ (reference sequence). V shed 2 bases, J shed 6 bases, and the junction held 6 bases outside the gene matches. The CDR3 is CASSLRQGHAEQYF. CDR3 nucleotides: TGTGCCAGCAGCTTACGACAGGGGCACGCCGAGCAGTACTTC.

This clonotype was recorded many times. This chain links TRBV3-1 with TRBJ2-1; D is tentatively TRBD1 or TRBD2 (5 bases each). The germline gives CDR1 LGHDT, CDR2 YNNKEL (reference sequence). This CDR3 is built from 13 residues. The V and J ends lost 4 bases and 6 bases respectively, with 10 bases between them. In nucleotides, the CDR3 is TGTGCCAGCAGCCCCGGGACCATCAATGAGCAGTTCTTC. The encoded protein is CASSPGTINEQFF.

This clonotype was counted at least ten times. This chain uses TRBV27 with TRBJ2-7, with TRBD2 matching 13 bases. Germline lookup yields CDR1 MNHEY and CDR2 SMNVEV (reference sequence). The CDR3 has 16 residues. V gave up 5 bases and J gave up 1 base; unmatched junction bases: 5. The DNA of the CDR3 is TGTGCCAGCAGTCCCCTACTAGCGGGAGGGTCCTACGAGCAGTACTTC. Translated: CASSPLLAGGSYEQYF.

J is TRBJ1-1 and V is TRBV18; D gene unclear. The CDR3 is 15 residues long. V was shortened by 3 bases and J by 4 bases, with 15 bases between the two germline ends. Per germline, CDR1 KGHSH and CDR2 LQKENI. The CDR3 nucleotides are TGTGCCAGCTCACCGCCAGGTCGTCGGATCACTGAAGCTTTCTTT. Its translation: CASSPPGRRITEAFF.

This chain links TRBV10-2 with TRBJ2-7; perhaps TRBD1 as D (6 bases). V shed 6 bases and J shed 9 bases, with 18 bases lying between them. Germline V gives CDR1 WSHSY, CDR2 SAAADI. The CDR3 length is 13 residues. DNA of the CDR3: TGCGCCAGCAGGGGACGAAGGGACAATGGGCAGTACTTC. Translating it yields CASRGRRDNGQYF.

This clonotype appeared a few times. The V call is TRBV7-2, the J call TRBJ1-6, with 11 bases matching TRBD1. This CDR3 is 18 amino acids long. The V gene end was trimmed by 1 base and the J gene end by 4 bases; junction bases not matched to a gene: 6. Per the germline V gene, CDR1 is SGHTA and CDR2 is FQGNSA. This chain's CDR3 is CASSLEGTGGRYNSPLHF. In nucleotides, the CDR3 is TGTGCCAGCAGCTTAGAAGGGACAGGGGGTCGGTATAATTCACCCCTCCACTTT.

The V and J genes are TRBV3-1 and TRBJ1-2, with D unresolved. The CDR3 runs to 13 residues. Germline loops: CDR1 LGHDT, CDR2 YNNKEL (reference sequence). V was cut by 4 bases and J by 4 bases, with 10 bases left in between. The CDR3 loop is CASSLFRSYGYTF. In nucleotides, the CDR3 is TGTGCCAGCAGCCTCTTCCGAAGCTATGGCTACACCTTC.

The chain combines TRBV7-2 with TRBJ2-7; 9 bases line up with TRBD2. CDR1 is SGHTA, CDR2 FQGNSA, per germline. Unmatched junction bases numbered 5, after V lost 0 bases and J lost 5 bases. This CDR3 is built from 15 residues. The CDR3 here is CASSLAAGGPHEQYF. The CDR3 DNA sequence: TGTGCCAGCAGCTTAGCGGCGGGAGGGCCCCACGAGCAGTACTTC.